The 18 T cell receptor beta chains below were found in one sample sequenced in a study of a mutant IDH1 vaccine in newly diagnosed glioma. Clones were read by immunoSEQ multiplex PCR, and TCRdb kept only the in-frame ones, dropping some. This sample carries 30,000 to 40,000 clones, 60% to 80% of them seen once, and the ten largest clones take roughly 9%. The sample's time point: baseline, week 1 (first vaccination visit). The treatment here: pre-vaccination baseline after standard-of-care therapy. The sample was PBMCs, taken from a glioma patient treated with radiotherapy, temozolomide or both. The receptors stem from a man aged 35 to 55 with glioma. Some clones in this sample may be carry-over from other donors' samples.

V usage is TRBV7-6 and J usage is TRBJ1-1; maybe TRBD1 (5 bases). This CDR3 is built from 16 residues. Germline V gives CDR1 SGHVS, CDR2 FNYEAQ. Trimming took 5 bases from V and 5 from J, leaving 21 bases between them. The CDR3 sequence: CASSPPPAGKKTEAFF. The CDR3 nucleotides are TGTGCCAGCAGCCCACCCCCGGCAGGGAAGAAAACTGAAGCTTTCTTT.

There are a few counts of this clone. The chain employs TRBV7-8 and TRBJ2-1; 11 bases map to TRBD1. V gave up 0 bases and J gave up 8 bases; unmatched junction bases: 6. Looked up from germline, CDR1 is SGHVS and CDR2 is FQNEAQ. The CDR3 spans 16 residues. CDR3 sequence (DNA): TGTGCCAGCAGCTTAGCCTACGGGACAGGGGGGCATGAGCAGTTCTTC. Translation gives CASSLAYGTGGHEQFF.

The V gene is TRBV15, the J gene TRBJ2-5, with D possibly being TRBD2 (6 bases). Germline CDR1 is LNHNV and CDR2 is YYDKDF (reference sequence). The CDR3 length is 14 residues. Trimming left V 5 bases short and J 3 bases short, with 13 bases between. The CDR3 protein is CATSRDWGEETQYF. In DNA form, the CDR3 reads TGTGCCACCAGCCGCGACTGGGGGGAAGAGACCCAGTACTTC.

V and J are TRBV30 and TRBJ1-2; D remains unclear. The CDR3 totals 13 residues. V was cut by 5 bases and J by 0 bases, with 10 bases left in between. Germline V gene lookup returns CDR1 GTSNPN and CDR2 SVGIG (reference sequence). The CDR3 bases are TGTGCCTGGGGGCTGGCGACTAACTATGGCTACACCTTC. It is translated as CAWGLATNYGYTF. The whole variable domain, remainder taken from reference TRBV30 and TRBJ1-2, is SQTIHQWPATLVQPVGSPLSLECTVEGTSNPNLYWYRQAAGRGLQLLFYSVGIGQISSEVPQNLSASRPQDRQFILSSKKLLLSDSGFYLCAWGLATNYGYTFGSGTRLTVV.

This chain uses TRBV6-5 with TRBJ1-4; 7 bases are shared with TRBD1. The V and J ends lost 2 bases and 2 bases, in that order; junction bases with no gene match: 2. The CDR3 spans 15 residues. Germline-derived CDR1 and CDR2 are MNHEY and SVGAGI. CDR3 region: CASSYRGQTNEKLFF. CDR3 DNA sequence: TGTGCCAGCAGTTACAGGGGACAGACTAATGAAAAACTGTTTTTT.

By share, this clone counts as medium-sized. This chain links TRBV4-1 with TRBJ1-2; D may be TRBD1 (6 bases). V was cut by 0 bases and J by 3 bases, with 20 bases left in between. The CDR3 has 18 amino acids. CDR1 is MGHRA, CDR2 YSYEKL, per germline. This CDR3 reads CASSQDRTDQLSYYGYTF. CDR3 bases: TGCGCCAGCAGCCAAGATAGGACAGACCAGCTCTCCTACTATGGCTACACCTTC.

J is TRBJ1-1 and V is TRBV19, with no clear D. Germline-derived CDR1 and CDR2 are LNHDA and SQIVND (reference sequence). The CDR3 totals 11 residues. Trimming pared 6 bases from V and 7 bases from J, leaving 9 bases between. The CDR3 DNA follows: TGTGCCAGTAGGGGTTTTAGTGAAGCTTTCTTT. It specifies CASRGFSEAFF.

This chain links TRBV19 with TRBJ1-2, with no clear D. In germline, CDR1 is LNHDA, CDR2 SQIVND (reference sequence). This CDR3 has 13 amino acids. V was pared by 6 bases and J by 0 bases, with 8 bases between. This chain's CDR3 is CASRALANYGYTF. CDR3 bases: TGTGCCAGTAGGGCACTTGCTAACTATGGCTACACCTTC.

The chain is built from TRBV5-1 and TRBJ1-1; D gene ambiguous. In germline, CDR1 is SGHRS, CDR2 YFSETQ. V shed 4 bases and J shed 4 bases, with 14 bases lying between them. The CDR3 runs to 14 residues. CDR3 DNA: TGCGCCAGCAGCCCCGGGCACGTTTCCACTGAAGCTTTCTTT. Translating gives CASSPGHVSTEAFF.

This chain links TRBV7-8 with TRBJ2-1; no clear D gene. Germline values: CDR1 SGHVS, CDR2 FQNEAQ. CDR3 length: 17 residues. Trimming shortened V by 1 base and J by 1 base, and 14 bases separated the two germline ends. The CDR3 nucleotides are TGTGCCAGCAGCTTAGTCTTTCTGGACGTGTCCTACAATGAGCAGTTCTTC. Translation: CASSLVFLDVSYNEQFF.

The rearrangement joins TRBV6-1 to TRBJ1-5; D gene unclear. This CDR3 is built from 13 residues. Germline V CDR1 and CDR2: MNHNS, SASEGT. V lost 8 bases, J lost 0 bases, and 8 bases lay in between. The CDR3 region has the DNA TGTGCCAGCTGGGGAGATAGCAATCAGCCCCAGCATTTT. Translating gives CASWGDSNQPQHF.

CDR3 sequence (DNA): TGTGCCAGCAGTGACTGGCAGGGGGATGGCTACACCTTC. It specifies CASSDWQGDGYTF. This chain joins TRBV6-4 and TRBJ1-2, with 7 positions matching TRBD1. The CDR3 contains 13 residues. Germline V gene sequence: CDR1 MRHNA, CDR2 SNTAGT. Germline trimming cut 1 base from V and 6 bases from J; bases unmatched to any gene: 2.

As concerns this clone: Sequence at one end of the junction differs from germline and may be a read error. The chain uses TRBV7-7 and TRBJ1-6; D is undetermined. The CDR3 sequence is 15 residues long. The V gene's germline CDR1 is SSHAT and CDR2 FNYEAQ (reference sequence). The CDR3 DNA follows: TGTGCTAGCAGCTTAGGGAGTGGCGATAATTCACCCCTCCACTTT. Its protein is CASSLGSGDNSPLHF.

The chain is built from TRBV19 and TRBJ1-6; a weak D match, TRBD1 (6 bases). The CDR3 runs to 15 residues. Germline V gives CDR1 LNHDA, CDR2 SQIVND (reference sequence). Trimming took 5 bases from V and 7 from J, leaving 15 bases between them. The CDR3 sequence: CASSPRQERNSPLHF. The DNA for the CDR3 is TGTGCCAGTAGTCCCCGACAGGAGAGGAATTCACCCCTCCACTTT. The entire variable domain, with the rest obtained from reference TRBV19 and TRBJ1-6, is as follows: DGGITQSPKYLFRKEGQNVTLSCEQNLNHDAMYWYRQDPGQGLRLIYYSQIVNDFQKGDIAEGYSVSREKKESFPLTVTSAQKNPTAFYLCASSPRQERNSPLHFGNGTRLTVT.

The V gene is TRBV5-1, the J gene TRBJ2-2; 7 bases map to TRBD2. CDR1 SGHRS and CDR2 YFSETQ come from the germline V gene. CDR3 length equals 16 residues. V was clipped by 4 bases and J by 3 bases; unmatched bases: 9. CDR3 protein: CASSPRAGVDTGELFF. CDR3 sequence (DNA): TGCGCCAGCAGCCCGCGGGCGGGGGTGGACACCGGGGAGCTGTTTTTT.

The CDR3 region is CASSALQGNYGYTF. The CDR3 DNA reads as TGTGCCAGTAGTGCCTTACAGGGGAACTATGGCTACACCTTC. The chain is built from TRBV19 and TRBJ1-2; TRBD1 agrees at 7 bases. CDR1 is LNHDA, CDR2 SQIVND, per germline (reference sequence). The trim removed 5 bases at V and 2 bases at J, leaving 5 bases unmatched. The CDR3 has 14 amino acids.

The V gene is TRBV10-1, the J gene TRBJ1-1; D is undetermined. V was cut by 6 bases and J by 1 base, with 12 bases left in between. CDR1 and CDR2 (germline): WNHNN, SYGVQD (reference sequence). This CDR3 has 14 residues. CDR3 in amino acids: CASRGAGSNTEAFF. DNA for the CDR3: TGCGCCAGCAGAGGAGCAGGTTCGAACACTGAAGCTTTCTTT.

The CDR3 spells CASSLDRYEQYF. The CDR3 region has the DNA TGCGCCAGCAGCCTAGACAGGTACGAGCAGTACTTC. The rearrangement uses TRBV5-1 and TRBJ2-7, with a tentative D call TRBD1 (6 bases). Trimming stripped 4 bases from V and 4 bases from J, with 9 bases between. Per germline, CDR1 SGHRS and CDR2 YFSETQ. The CDR3 has 12 residues.